What follows are 13 T cell receptor beta chains derived from one specimen sequenced in a study of patients and donors after allogeneic stem cell transplantation. Via MiXCR, TCRdb re-called the RT-PCR reads, giving one row per CDR3 protein. The table includes around 82,000 distinct CDR3 sequences, 4% to 5% detected once. Material: blood, either unsorted or a sorted T cell fraction (not recorded which). The origin of the receptors is a human donor who was either an allogeneic HSCT recipient or a stem cell or donor lymphocyte infusion donor (not recorded which). It is not recorded whose cells these are; they may come from a transplant donor.

The J gene is TRBJ2-7, the V gene TRBV6-6; 7 bases are shared with TRBD2. J gave up 9 bases and V 8 bases, and 4 bases lay outside the gene matches. Germline values: CDR1 MNHNY, CDR2 SVGAGI (reference sequence). This CDR3 spans 10 amino acids. The CDR3 is CASGGVVQYF. In DNA form, the CDR3 reads TGTGCCAGCGGGGGGGTGGTGCAGTACTTC.

The table lists this clonotype with a few counts. The chain joins TRBV11-3 to TRBJ2-1, with D unresolved. Germline V lookup: CDR1 SGHNT, CDR2 YENEEA. Trimming pared 2 bases from V and 15 bases from J, leaving 14 bases between. This CDR3 contains 12 residues. In DNA form, the CDR3 reads TGTGCCAGCAGCTTACAATTGGCTCACCTGTTCTTC. Its translation is CASSLQLAHLFF.

In this sample, this clonotype turned up many times. V gene TRBV7-6 combines with J gene TRBJ2-6; D is ambiguous. The CDR3 sequence is 14 residues long. The V end lost 6 bases, the J end lost 5 bases, and 11 bases lay between the germline ends. Germline V gene sequence: CDR1 SGHVS, CDR2 FNYEAQ. The DNA of the CDR3 is TGTGCCAGCAGTTCTTTATACAGGGCCAACGTCCTGACTTTC. Protein: CASSSLYRANVLTF.

This clonotype rates as medium-sized. The chain combines TRBV29-1 with TRBJ2-5; D could derive from TRBD1 or TRBD2 (6 bases each). Germline loops: CDR1 SQVTM, CDR2 ANQGSEA. The CDR3 contains 13 residues. Trimming pared 7 bases from V and 5 bases from J, leaving 17 bases between. The CDR3 spells CSAGGGRGETQYF. As DNA, the CDR3 is TGCAGCGCTGGTGGGGGGCGCGGGGAGACCCAGTACTTC.

In this sample, this clonotype turned up many times. The chain joins TRBV6-2 or TRBV6-3 to TRBJ2-3, with 9 bases aligning to TRBD2. Trimming cost V 0 bases and J 4 bases; bases outside gene matches: 17. Germline CDR1 and CDR2: MNHEY and SVGEGT. CDR3 size: 20 residues. Here the CDR3 DNA reads TGTGCCAGCAGTTACTCGTTATCGGGGCGGGAGGGCCTCGCCTCAGATACGCAGTATTTT. This codes for CASSYSLSGREGLASDTQYF.

This clonotype was observed at least ten times. This chain joins TRBV5-1 and TRBJ2-1; no firm D call. Germline V gives CDR1 SGHRS, CDR2 YFSETQ. CDR3 length: 14 amino acids. V shed 0 bases and J shed 3 bases, with 7 bases lying between them. CDR3 protein: CASSLGEGYNEQFF. The CDR3 DNA reads TGCGCCAGCAGCTTGGGGGAAGGCTACAATGAGCAGTTCTTC.

Ten or more counts support this clonotype. The rearrangement joins TRBV24-1 to TRBJ2-1, with D tentatively TRBD2 (5 bases). The V and J ends lost 0 bases and 10 bases respectively, with 6 bases between them. This CDR3 comprises 12 residues. Germline V lookup: CDR1 KGHDR, CDR2 SFDVKD. CDR3 DNA: TGTGCCACCAGTGATTTGTTAGCGGAGCAGTTCTTC. The encoded protein is CATSDLLAEQFF.

This clonotype is termed medium-sized. The chain recombines TRBV29-1 with TRBJ2-3; no clear D. The germline CDR1 and CDR2 sequences are SQVTM and ANQGSEA. The germline V and J ends were trimmed by 8 bases and 6 bases, with 18 bases remaining between them. The CDR3 is made up of 13 amino acids. The DNA of the CDR3 is TGCAGCCCATCGCAGGACCTCTGGGATACGCAGTATTTT. Translated: CSPSQDLWDTQYF.

V usage is TRBV5-4 and J usage is TRBJ2-7; a weak D match, TRBD1 (6 bases). CDR3 size: 15 residues. Germline V gene data show CDR1 as SGHNT and CDR2 as YYREEE (reference sequence). Trimming stripped 4 bases from V and 0 bases from J, with 14 bases between. This CDR3 reads CASSTRTASSYEQYF. The CDR3 DNA reads as TGTGCCAGCAGCACCCGGACAGCTAGCTCCTACGAGCAGTACTTC.

This clonotype was seen many times. The chain carries TRBV7-8 and TRBJ2-1; TRBD1 matches at 7 bases. After removal of 5 bases from V and 6 bases from J, the junction contained 10 bases not matched to a gene. Germline assignment: CDR1 SGHVS and CDR2 FQNEAQ. The CDR3 runs 15 residues. CDR3 in DNA: TGTGCCAGCAGCCCAAGACAGGGAAGGATCAATGAGCAGTTCTTC. This translates into CASSPRQGRINEQFF.

The CDR3: CASSSVRGAKNIQYF. The CDR3 nucleotides read TGTGCCAGCAGCTCGGTGAGGGGCGCCAAAAACATTCAGTACTTC. The chain uses TRBV11-2 and TRBJ2-4; perhaps D is TRBD1 or TRBD2 (5 bases each). The ends were cut back, 4 bases at V and 1 base at J, with 11 bases in the middle. This CDR3 contains 15 residues. Per the germline V gene, CDR1 is SGHAT and CDR2 is FQNNGV.

This sequence joins TRBV10-2 and TRBJ2-7; TRBD1 matches 10 bases. V gave up 6 bases and J gave up 4 bases; unmatched junction bases: 15. The CDR3 totals 17 residues. CDR1 and CDR2 from the germline V gene are WSHSY and SAAADI. This CDR3 reads CASRRTTGTGAGYEQYF. The CDR3 DNA follows: TGCGCCAGCAGGAGGACCACCGGGACAGGGGCTGGTTACGAGCAGTACTTC.

This clonotype is categorized as medium-sized. The V call is TRBV7-2, the J call TRBJ2-6; D gene unclear. Germline CDR1 SGHTA, CDR2 FQGNSA. The CDR3 has 16 amino acids. V gave up 1 base and J gave up 0 bases, with 7 bases separating them. CDR3 region: CASSLGAVSGANVLTF. CDR3 DNA: TGTGCCAGCAGCTTAGGGGCGGTCTCTGGGGCCAACGTCCTGACTTTC.